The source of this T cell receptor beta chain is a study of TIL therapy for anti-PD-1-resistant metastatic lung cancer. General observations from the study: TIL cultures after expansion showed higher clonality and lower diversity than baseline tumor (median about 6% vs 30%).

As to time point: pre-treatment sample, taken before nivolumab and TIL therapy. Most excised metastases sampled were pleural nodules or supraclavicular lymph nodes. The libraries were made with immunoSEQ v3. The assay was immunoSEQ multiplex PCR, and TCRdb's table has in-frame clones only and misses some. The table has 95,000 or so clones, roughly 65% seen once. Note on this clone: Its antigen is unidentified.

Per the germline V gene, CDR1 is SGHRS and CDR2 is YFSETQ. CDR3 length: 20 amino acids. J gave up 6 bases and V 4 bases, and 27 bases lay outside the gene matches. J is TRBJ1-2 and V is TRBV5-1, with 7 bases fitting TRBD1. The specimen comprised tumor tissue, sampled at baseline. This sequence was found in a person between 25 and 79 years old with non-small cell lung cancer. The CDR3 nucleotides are TGCGCCAGCAGCGTTGGTGGGTCCGGGACAGCCGGAGTTAATTTCCATGGCTACACCTTC. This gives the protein CASSVGGSGTAGVNFHGYTF.